This entry is about one T cell receptor beta chain. This clonotype was seen ten or more times. Its antigen is currently not known. No per-base quality is available; no much larger clone lies one base away. The library was prepared using PCR. Sequencing took place on an Illumina HiSeq 2500. TCR library preparation used molecular barcoding, with unique molecular identifiers applied to normalize quantification of the TCRbeta repertoire. TCRdb ran its own pipeline on the public reads, namely fastp trimming at Q25 and MiXCR clone calling, and kept in-frame beta chains. Records with the same CDR3 protein are collapsed into one entry carrying the most frequent genes and DNA. Here the sample has around 500,000 distinct CDR3 sequences; under 15% occur a single time. In total, the top ten clones hold about 6% of the sample. The CDR3 runs 15 amino acids, cysteine and phenylalanine included. Of the read, only the CDR3 DNA is kept; its 45 bases are in frame from base 1. For this chain, trimming is 6 bases at the V end and 0 bases at the J end, and the number of junction bases without a gene match is 8.

The source of the sample is a study of T-cell reconstitution after alpha-beta-depleted transplantation in children (dated by TCRdb to between 2015 and 2016). For context, the study as a whole: The study quantitatively tracked T-cell immune reconstitution after TCRalphabeta/CD19-depleted allogeneic hematopoietic cell transplantation in children using TCR repertoire profiling.

Specimen: PBMCs from the stem cell graft donor, collected from the stem cell graft. This TCR was recovered from a human donor who donated a stem cell graft to a child with combined immunodeficiency. Recombination joined TRBV12-3 or TRBV12-4 with TRBJ2-7; TRBD1 aligns with 7 central bases. This receptor carries the CDR3 CASRPDRVPSYEQYF. The nucleotide sequence reads TGTGCCAGCAGGCCCGACAGGGTTCCCTCCTACGAGCAGTACTTC.